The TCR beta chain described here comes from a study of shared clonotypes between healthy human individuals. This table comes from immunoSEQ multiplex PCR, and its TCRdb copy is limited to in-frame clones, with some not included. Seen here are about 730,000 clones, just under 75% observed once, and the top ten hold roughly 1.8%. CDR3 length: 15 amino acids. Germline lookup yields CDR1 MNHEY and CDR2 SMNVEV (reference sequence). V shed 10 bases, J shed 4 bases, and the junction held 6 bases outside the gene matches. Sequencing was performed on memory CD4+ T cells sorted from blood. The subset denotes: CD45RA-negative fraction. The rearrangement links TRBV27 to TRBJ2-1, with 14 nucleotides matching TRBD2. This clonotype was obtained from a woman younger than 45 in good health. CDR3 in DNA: TGTGCCACCGAACGGACTAGCGGGGGGTACAATGAGCAGTTCTTC. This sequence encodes CATERTSGGYNEQFF.